This T cell receptor (beta chain) was obtained from a study of PD-L1 blockade in urothelial cancer. The wider study: From about 2014, patients received atezolizumab, given as 1,200 mg intravenously every 3 weeks. Patients arrived having already received 0 to 3 prior chemotherapy regimens. Bladder-origin urothelial cancer in males described about 90% of the roughly 30 patients. A median blood sample held about 150,000 T cells and approximately 83,000 unique TCRs.

The assay was immunoSEQ multiplex PCR, and TCRdb's table has in-frame clones only and misses some. Of 75,000 to 90,000 clones detected, roughly 80% appear once; the ten largest clones hold over 7.5%. V was shortened by 9 bases and J by 7 bases, with 22 bases between the two germline ends. CDR3 length: 15 residues. Per the germline V gene, CDR1 is SNHLY and CDR2 is FYNNEI. Specimen: PBMCs, collected around atezolizumab (anti-PD-L1) treatment. This chain uses TRBV2 with TRBJ2-1; possibly TRBD2 for D (6 bases). This sequence was found in a man aged 65-85 years with urothelial cancer. The CDR3 sequence: CASALGVLAPNEQFF. The CDR3 coding sequence is TGTGCCAGTGCTCTAGGGGTACTAGCCCCGAATGAGCAGTTCTTC.